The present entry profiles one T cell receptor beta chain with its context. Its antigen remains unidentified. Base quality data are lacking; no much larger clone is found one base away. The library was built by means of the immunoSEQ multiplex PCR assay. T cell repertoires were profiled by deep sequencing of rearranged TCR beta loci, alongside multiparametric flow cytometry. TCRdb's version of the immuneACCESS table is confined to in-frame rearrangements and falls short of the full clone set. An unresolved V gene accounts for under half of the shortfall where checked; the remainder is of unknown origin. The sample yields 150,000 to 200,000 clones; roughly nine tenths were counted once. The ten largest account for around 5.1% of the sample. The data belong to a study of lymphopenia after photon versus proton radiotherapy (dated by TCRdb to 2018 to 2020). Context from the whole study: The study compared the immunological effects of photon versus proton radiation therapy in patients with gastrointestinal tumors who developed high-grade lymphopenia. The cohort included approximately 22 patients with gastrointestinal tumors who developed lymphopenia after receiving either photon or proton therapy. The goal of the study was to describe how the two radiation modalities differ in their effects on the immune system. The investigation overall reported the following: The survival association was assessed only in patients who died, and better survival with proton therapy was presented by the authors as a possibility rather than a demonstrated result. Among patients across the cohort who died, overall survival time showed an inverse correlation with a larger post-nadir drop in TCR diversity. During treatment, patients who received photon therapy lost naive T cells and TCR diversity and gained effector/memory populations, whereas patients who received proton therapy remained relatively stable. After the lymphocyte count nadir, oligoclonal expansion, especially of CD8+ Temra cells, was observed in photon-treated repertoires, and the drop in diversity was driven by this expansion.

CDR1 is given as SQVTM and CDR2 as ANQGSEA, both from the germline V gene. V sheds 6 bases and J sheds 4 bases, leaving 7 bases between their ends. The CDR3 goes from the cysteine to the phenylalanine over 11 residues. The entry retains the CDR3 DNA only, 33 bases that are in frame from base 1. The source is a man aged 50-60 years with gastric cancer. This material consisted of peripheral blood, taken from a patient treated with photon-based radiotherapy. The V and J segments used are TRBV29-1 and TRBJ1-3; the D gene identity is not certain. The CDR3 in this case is CSVFRGNTIYF. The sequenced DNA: TGCAGCGTCTTCCGGGGAAACACCATATATTTT.